These T cell receptor beta chains were read from a single sample in a study of identical twins. In TCRdb, the 5' RACE reads were re-called with MiXCR into one record per CDR3 protein. The repertoire has hundreds of thousands of distinct CDR3 sequences, around 6.9% of them found once; the top ten carry less than 2%. These data were likewise used in another study, on yellow fever vaccine responses in identical twins.

Sequencing was carried out using memory (CD45RO+) T cells sorted from blood. These receptors were collected from a woman aged 18-29 years in good health. Both conserved end residues are part of each CDR3. The D gene is left open where the match is weak.

>-|TRBV12-3/TRBV12-4|TRBJ2-3
CASSLEAGVDTQYF
>TRBD2|TRBV4-2|TRBJ2-3
CASSQVTSGGTDTQYF
>TRBD1|TRBV7-6|TRBJ2-3
CASSLVAGGGDTQYF
>-|TRBV5-5|TRBJ2-4
CASSSHDRIQYF
>-|TRBV29-1|TRBJ2-3
CSVAGREPGSTDTQYF
>TRBD1|TRBV24-1|TRBJ1-2
CATSAATGNFYGYTF
>-|TRBV5-1|TRBJ2-1
CASSLEWSSYNEQFF
>-|TRBV28|TRBJ2-1
CASSPAGGVVQFF
>-|TRBV6-2/TRBV6-3|TRBJ2-5
CASGRGKETQYF
>-|TRBV11-1|TRBJ2-7
CASSANRRNYEQYF
>-|TRBV4-1|TRBJ2-7
CASSMGAGGYEQYF
>-|TRBV12-3/TRBV12-4|TRBJ2-2
CATQGGSGNTGELFF
>TRBD1|TRBV5-1|TRBJ1-2
CASSLGGQNYGYTF
>-|TRBV5-1|TRBJ1-1
CASSPVGRNTEAFF
>-|TRBV6-2/TRBV6-3|TRBJ2-1
CASRTPGNEQFF
>-|TRBV10-3|TRBJ2-3
CAISALTSSYPDTQYF
>-|TRBV20-1|TRBJ2-3
CSARIVSTYTDTQYF
>TRBD1|TRBV29-1|TRBJ1-1
CSVVGTDTEAFF
>-|TRBV7-9|TRBJ1-1
CASSSPAPQDTEAFF
>-|TRBV7-2|TRBJ1-2
CASSRLGGGTISYGYTF
>TRBD2|TRBV6-2/TRBV6-3|TRBJ2-7
CASTPSGSKEQYF
>TRBD1|TRBV7-9|TRBJ2-7
CASRDRDREKYF
>-|TRBV9|TRBJ1-3
CASSVEDISGNTIYF
>-|TRBV20-1|TRBJ2-1
CSARDPNLNYNEQFF
>-|TRBV3-1|TRBJ2-7
CASSRGSYEQYF
>TRBD2|TRBV11-2|TRBJ2-7
CASSLDRLAGGPRTYEQYF
>-|TRBV12-3/TRBV12-4|TRBJ2-6
CASSFGGIVSGRYSSGANVLTF
>-|TRBV20-1|TRBJ2-2
CSARVKGRNTGELFF
>TRBD2|TRBV9|TRBJ2-3
CASSAGLAGDTQYF
>TRBD2|TRBV11-2|TRBJ2-1
CASSLGLAGRGDEQFF
>TRBD1|TRBV27|TRBJ1-2
CASSDRVKGYTF
>-|TRBV5-1|TRBJ2-7
CASSLAPRYEQYF
>-|TRBV12-3/TRBV12-4|TRBJ2-3
CASSRVGASRNTQYF
>TRBD1|TRBV4-1|TRBJ1-4
CASSPTGTGGSEKLFF
>-|TRBV7-9|TRBJ1-5
CASSLAAGSLNQLHF
>TRBD1|TRBV12-3/TRBV12-4|TRBJ2-1
CASSRQGGTYNEQFF
>-|TRBV2|TRBJ1-2
CASREQGPTDGYTF
>-|TRBV5-1|TRBJ2-3
CASSSGGADTQYF
>TRBD1|TRBV7-8|TRBJ1-5
CASSPQARDSYSNQPQHF
>TRBD2|TRBV20-1|TRBJ2-3
CSARAGTSGGARTDTQYF
>-|TRBV14|TRBJ2-2
CASSQDLLVGTGELFF
>TRBD2|TRBV7-2|TRBJ2-1
CASSLGLAGDEQFF
>-|TRBV3-1|TRBJ2-7
CASSQVENEQYF
>-|TRBV30|TRBJ2-7
CASTGSPTSYEQYF
>-|TRBV12-3/TRBV12-4|TRBJ1-5
CASNLGVMSNQPQHF
>TRBD2|TRBV24-1|TRBJ2-1
CATSAWGTSGGGSSYNEQFF